Listed below are T cell receptor beta chains from one sample, sequenced in a study of blood T cells in healthy people across ages. TCRdb re-called the 5' RACE reads with MiXCR, one entry per CDR3 protein. The sample consists of roughly 1 million distinct CDR3 sequences, approximately 26% of them appearing once. The same sample was also used in a study of T cells of mothers and their children.

Sequencing input: blood. All receptors come from a girl aged 2 to 10 in good health. Both conserved end residues are part of each CDR3. The order of the fields is CDR3 protein, CDR3 DNA, clone size, V gene, J gene, D gene. D genes are given only for firm matches. The size entry is marked missing in some rows and otherwise reads once, few, many or a size class.

CDR3 protein: CASSPRDAGTGGYTF; CDR3 DNA: TGTGCCAGCAGCCCGCGGGACGCCGGGACGGGCGGCTACACCTTC; clone size: NA; V gene: TRBV7-3; J gene: TRBJ1-2; D gene: NA
CDR3 protein: CASSGRDGTEDTDTQYF; CDR3 DNA: TGTGCCAGCAGCGGGCGGGATGGGACAGAGGACACAGATACGCAGTATTTT; clone size: NA; V gene: TRBV9; J gene: TRBJ2-3; D gene: NA
CDR3 protein: CASSLSRDRGRTEAFF; CDR3 DNA: TGTGCCAGCAGTCTGTCCCGGGACAGGGGGCGAACTGAAGCTTTCTTT; clone size: NA; V gene: TRBV27; J gene: TRBJ1-1; D gene: TRBD1
CDR3 protein: CSAPLGVVGGQFF; CDR3 DNA: TGCAGCGCCCCACTGGGGGTAGTTGGTGGGCAGTTCTTC; clone size: NA; V gene: TRBV29-1; J gene: TRBJ2-1; D gene: NA
CDR3 protein: CAIRTGLMETQYF; CDR3 DNA: TGTGCCATCCGGACAGGGCTTATGGAGACCCAGTACTTC; clone size: NA; V gene: TRBV10-3; J gene: TRBJ2-5; D gene: TRBD1
CDR3 protein: CSAGPGQLSGYTF; CDR3 DNA: TGCAGTGCTGGACCTGGACAGCTTAGTGGCTACACCTTC; clone size: few; V gene: TRBV20-1; J gene: TRBJ1-2; D gene: NA
CDR3 protein: CASSFRVPNNQPQHF; CDR3 DNA: TGTGCCAGCAGCTTTAGGGTTCCCAACAATCAGCCCCAGCATTTT; clone size: NA; V gene: TRBV5-4; J gene: TRBJ1-5; D gene: NA
CDR3 protein: CASTNARHTQYF; CDR3 DNA: TGTGCCAGCACCAACGCCCGGCACACGCAGTATTTT; clone size: NA; V gene: TRBV6-2/TRBV6-3; J gene: TRBJ2-3; D gene: NA
CDR3 protein: CSARVTGFNYGYTF; CDR3 DNA: TGCAGTGCTAGAGTGACAGGCTTTAACTATGGCTACACCTTC; clone size: few; V gene: TRBV20-1; J gene: TRBJ1-2; D gene: NA
CDR3 protein: CASSQLASGTYEQYF; CDR3 DNA: TGCGCCAGCAGCCAATTGGCTAGCGGGACTTACGAGCAGTACTTC; clone size: NA; V gene: TRBV4-1; J gene: TRBJ2-7; D gene: TRBD2
CDR3 protein: CASSVVSGGEQYF; CDR3 DNA: TGTGCCAGCAGCGTAGTATCAGGTGGAGAGCAGTACTTC; clone size: NA; V gene: TRBV9; J gene: TRBJ2-7; D gene: NA
CDR3 protein: CASSVAPGGLIPYEQYF; CDR3 DNA: TGTGCCAGCAGCGTGGCTCCGGGCGGTCTGATTCCCTACGAGCAGTACTTC; clone size: NA; V gene: TRBV2; J gene: TRBJ2-7; D gene: NA
CDR3 protein: CSVKAGSGREGDTQYF; CDR3 DNA: TGCAGCGTCAAGGCCGGTAGCGGGAGGGAGGGAGATACGCAGTATTTT; clone size: NA; V gene: TRBV29-1; J gene: TRBJ2-3; D gene: TRBD2
CDR3 protein: CASSLSKTSYGYTF; CDR3 DNA: TGTGCCAGCAGTTTAAGCAAAACAAGCTATGGCTACACCTTC; clone size: few; V gene: TRBV12-3/TRBV12-4; J gene: TRBJ1-2; D gene: NA
CDR3 protein: CASSSGVSGRPTDTQYF; CDR3 DNA: TGTGCCAGCAGCTCTGGGGTAAGCGGGAGGCCCACAGATACGCAGTATTTT; clone size: NA; V gene: TRBV7-9; J gene: TRBJ2-3; D gene: TRBD2
CDR3 protein: CSGSGTLPTDTQYF; CDR3 DNA: TGCAGCGGTAGCGGGACACTCCCCACAGATACGCAGTATTTT; clone size: NA; V gene: TRBV29-1; J gene: TRBJ2-3; D gene: TRBD2
CDR3 protein: CASSLFSRAYEQYF; CDR3 DNA: TGTGCCAGCAGTTTATTTTCCCGGGCCTACGAGCAGTACTTC; clone size: NA; V gene: TRBV12-3/TRBV12-4; J gene: TRBJ2-7; D gene: NA
CDR3 protein: CASRESSYEQYF; CDR3 DNA: TGTGCCAGCAGAGAGAGCTCCTACGAGCAGTACTTC; clone size: many; V gene: TRBV2; J gene: TRBJ2-7; D gene: NA
CDR3 protein: CASSPEGYGYTF; CDR3 DNA: TGTGCCAGCAGCCCGGAGGGGTATGGCTACACCTTC; clone size: NA; V gene: TRBV12-3/TRBV12-4; J gene: TRBJ1-2; D gene: NA
CDR3 protein: CASSSGQSGNTIYF; CDR3 DNA: TGTGCCAGCTCATCGGGACAGTCTGGAAACACCATATATTTT; clone size: few; V gene: TRBV18; J gene: TRBJ1-3; D gene: TRBD1
CDR3 protein: CASSPLQGWKGQPLHF; CDR3 DNA: TGTGCCAGCAGCCCACTACAGGGCTGGAAAGGTCAGCCCCTGCATTTT; clone size: NA; V gene: TRBV7-9; J gene: TRBJ1-5; D gene: NA
CDR3 protein: CASSSPSLLAAHTDTQYF; CDR3 DNA: TGTGCCAGCAGTTCCCCAAGTCTCCTAGCGGCGCACACAGATACGCAGTATTTT; clone size: NA; V gene: TRBV28; J gene: TRBJ2-3; D gene: TRBD2
CDR3 protein: CASTTGQGGTEAFF; CDR3 DNA: TGTGCCAGCACGACAGGGCAGGGGGGCACTGAAGCTTTCTTT; clone size: few; V gene: TRBV3-1; J gene: TRBJ1-1; D gene: TRBD1
CDR3 protein: CASSWTVNTEAFF; CDR3 DNA: TGTGCCAGCAGTTGGACGGTGAACACTGAAGCTTTCTTT; clone size: many; V gene: TRBV27; J gene: TRBJ1-1; D gene: NA
CDR3 protein: CASSGISQTGSYGYTF; CDR3 DNA: TGTGCCAGCAGTGGGATCAGTCAGACGGGGAGCTATGGCTACACCTTC; clone size: few; V gene: TRBV27; J gene: TRBJ1-2; D gene: NA
CDR3 protein: CASGRGLRNTEAFF; CDR3 DNA: TGTGCCAGCGGTAGAGGACTTAGGAACACTGAAGCTTTCTTT; clone size: NA; V gene: TRBV7-9; J gene: TRBJ1-1; D gene: NA
CDR3 protein: CASSAGDSPSGANVLTF; CDR3 DNA: TGTGCCAGCAGTGCGGGGGACAGTCCCTCTGGGGCCAACGTCCTGACTTTC; clone size: few; V gene: TRBV28; J gene: TRBJ2-6; D gene: NA
CDR3 protein: CSAQEISNTGELFF; CDR3 DNA: TGCAGCGCCCAAGAAATTTCGAACACCGGGGAGCTGTTTTTT; clone size: few; V gene: TRBV29-1; J gene: TRBJ2-2; D gene: NA
CDR3 protein: CASSFQGMGTDTQYF; CDR3 DNA: TGTGCCAGCAGCTTTCAGGGTATGGGTACGGATACGCAGTATTTT; clone size: NA; V gene: TRBV11-3; J gene: TRBJ2-3; D gene: NA
CDR3 protein: CASSDRGTYSSGANVLTF; CDR3 DNA: TGTGCCAGCAGTGACAGGGGGACCTATAGCTCTGGGGCCAACGTCCTGACTTTC; clone size: NA; V gene: TRBV6-1; J gene: TRBJ2-6; D gene: TRBD1
CDR3 protein: CASSKDRGSPLHF; CDR3 DNA: TGTGCCAGCAGCAAGGACAGGGGTTCACCCCTCCACTTT; clone size: NA; V gene: TRBV11-2; J gene: TRBJ1-6; D gene: TRBD1
CDR3 protein: CASSQEALGGSYTQYF; CDR3 DNA: TGTGCCAGCAGCCAAGAGGCTTTAGGGGGGTCGTATACCCAGTACTTC; clone size: NA; V gene: TRBV3-1; J gene: TRBJ2-5; D gene: NA
CDR3 protein: CSVGLGANTEAFF; CDR3 DNA: TGCAGCGTTGGGCTAGGGGCGAACACTGAAGCTTTCTTT; clone size: NA; V gene: TRBV29-1; J gene: TRBJ1-1; D gene: NA
CDR3 protein: CASSPSQQGAKNIQYF; CDR3 DNA: TGTGCCAGCAGTCCCAGCCAACAGGGCGCCAAAAACATTCAGTACTTC; clone size: few; V gene: TRBV6-5; J gene: TRBJ2-4; D gene: NA
CDR3 protein: CSAIQQETQYF; CDR3 DNA: TGCAGTGCTATACAGCAAGAGACCCAGTACTTC; clone size: NA; V gene: TRBV20-1; J gene: TRBJ2-5; D gene: NA
CDR3 protein: CASSERGAARRTQYF; CDR3 DNA: TGTGCCAGCAGTGAACGGGGGGCAGCCCGTCGGACCCAGTACTTC; clone size: few; V gene: TRBV6-1; J gene: TRBJ2-5; D gene: NA